The 21 T cell receptor beta chains listed next were all sequenced from one sample in a study of identical twins (dated by TCRdb to about 2016). The library was prepared using 5' RACE. Sequencer: Illumina HiSeq 2000. The raw public data were reprocessed by TCRdb itself: fastp quality trimming at Q25, MiXCR clonotype calling, in-frame beta chains only. Rows with a matching CDR3 protein are joined into one entry that keeps the most common DNA and genes. A total of about 720,000 distinct CDR3 sequences appear in this sample, about 20% of them only once. Roughly 13% of the sample comes from the top ten. This sample also appeared in a second study, on T cells expressing NK-cell markers.

Sequenced sample: PBMCs. The receptors were sampled from a woman in her late teens or twenties in good health.

This chain links TRBV29-1 with TRBJ2-3; the match to TRBD2 covers 8 bases. V was clipped by 5 bases and J by 3 bases; unmatched bases: 4. CDR3 length: 13 residues. Germline V gene data show CDR1 as SQVTM and CDR2 as ANQGSEA. CDR3 amino acids: CSVLSGKTDTQYF. The CDR3 DNA reads as TGCAGCGTTCTTAGCGGGAAAACAGATACGCAGTATTTT.

The V and J genes are TRBV3-1 and TRBJ2-7, with D perhaps given as TRBD1 or TRBD2 (5 bases each). CDR3 length equals 13 residues. V lost 6 bases and J 0 bases, leaving 9 bases between the germline ends. Germline V gene data show CDR1 as LGHDT and CDR2 as YNNKEL (reference sequence). This CDR3 reads CASRLGTSYEQYF. DNA of the CDR3: TGTGCCAGCAGGCTCGGGACCTCCTACGAGCAGTACTTC.

The sample holds a few counts of this clonotype. The rearrangement links TRBV4-2 to TRBJ2-7; 9 bases map to TRBD2. Unmatched junction bases numbered 19, after V lost 4 bases and J lost 3 bases. This CDR3 region has 19 residues. Germline loops: CDR1 LGHNA, CDR2 YNFKEQ. DNA of the CDR3: TGTGCCAGCAGCCCGGGACTAGCTGAGTTTGTGATCGGGGACTACGAGCAGTACTTC. As protein: CASSPGLAEFVIGDYEQYF.

The chain has TRBV5-1 and TRBJ2-1, with D possibly matching TRBD2 (6 bases). Per the germline V gene, CDR1 is SGHRS and CDR2 is YFSETQ. V lost 6 bases, J lost 3 bases, and 13 bases lay in between. This CDR3 comprises 14 residues. The CDR3 nucleotides are TGCGCCAGCAAGCAGGACTACAACTACAATGAGCAGTTCTTC. This sequence encodes CASKQDYNYNEQFF.

The chain links TRBV12-3 or TRBV12-4 to TRBJ1-4, with D hard to call. CDR3 length: 14 residues. V lost 5 bases to trimming and J lost 1 base, with 8 bases between them. CDR3 in DNA: TGTGCCAGCAGTGCCTCAAGAACTAATGAAAAACTGTTTTTT. Translated: CASSASRTNEKLFF.

This clonotype was seen a handful of times. The chain combines TRBV6-5 with TRBJ1-1; a possible D gene is TRBD1 (5 bases). Germline loops: CDR1 MNHEY, CDR2 SVGAGI. The CDR3 is 16 residues long. V lost 0 bases and J 5 bases, leaving 16 bases between the germline ends. CDR3 in DNA: TGTGCCAGCAGTTACTCCAAACACATATCAGGGACTGAAGCTTTCTTT. Its protein product is CASSYSKHISGTEAFF.

This clonotype was seen repeatedly, ten times or more. V and J are TRBV18 and TRBJ2-7; D unresolved. V lost 4 bases and J 5 bases, leaving 18 bases between the germline ends. The germline V gene encodes CDR1 KGHSH and CDR2 LQKENI. The CDR3 sequence is 15 residues long. For the CDR3, the DNA is TGTGCCAGCTCACGTACGTCTTACCCTCGACACGAGCAGTACTTC. Translated: CASSRTSYPRHEQYF.

The rearrangement joins TRBV29-1 to TRBJ2-5, with TRBD2 identical over 8 bases. V lost 6 bases, J lost 2 bases, and 11 bases stayed unmatched. There are 15 residues in the CDR3. CDR1 is SQVTM, CDR2 ANQGSEA, per germline. The CDR3 reads CSVAGMASGQETQYF. Written as DNA, the CDR3 is TGCAGCGTCGCTGGTATGGCTAGCGGGCAAGAGACCCAGTACTTC.

The V call is TRBV7-2, the J call TRBJ2-5; 8 bases match TRBD1. The CDR3 has 13 amino acids. Looked up from germline, CDR1 is SGHTA and CDR2 is FQGNSA. Trimming cost V 5 bases and J 4 bases; bases outside gene matches: 3. CDR3 DNA: TGTGCCAGCAGCCAACAGGGGGGAGAGACCCAGTACTTC. It encodes CASSQQGGETQYF.

The sample holds a few counts of this clonotype. This chain connects TRBV6-1 to TRBJ1-2, with D possibly being TRBD1 (6 bases). Germline CDR1 MNHNS, CDR2 SASEGT. V lost 7 bases, J lost 6 bases, and 18 bases lay in between. CDR3 length equals 14 residues. In DNA form, the CDR3 reads TGTGCCAGCAATCGGGGGCGGGGGACGCATGGCTACACCTTC. It specifies CASNRGRGTHGYTF.

This clonotype has at least ten counts. The chain is built from TRBV12-3 or TRBV12-4 and TRBJ2-1; D is uncertain. V gave up 2 bases and J gave up 10 bases, with 9 bases separating them. The CDR3 has 12 amino acids. The CDR3 DNA reads TGTGCCAGCAGTTTAAGAACTTCAGAGCAGTTCTTC. Protein product: CASSLRTSEQFF.

The chain combines TRBV6-5 with TRBJ2-7; 10 bases fit TRBD2. Germline V gene data show CDR1 as MNHEY and CDR2 as SVGAGI. Unmatched junction bases numbered 10, after V lost 2 bases and J lost 6 bases. The CDR3 is 16 amino acids. The CDR3 DNA reads TGTGCCAGCAGTTACAGAGCGGGAGGGCCTGGAGGCGAGCAGTACTTC. It translates to CASSYRAGGPGGEQYF.

The J gene is TRBJ2-1, the V gene TRBV29-1; tentative D call: TRBD2 (7 bases). CDR3 size: 11 residues. Trimming took 7 bases from V and 12 from J, leaving 16 bases between them. The germline V gene encodes CDR1 SQVTM and CDR2 ANQGSEA. In DNA, the CDR3 is TGCAGCGGGGGGCGGGAGTGGGCGCAGTTCTTC. It specifies CSGGREWAQFF.

This clonotype was counted between two and nine times. The chain has TRBV7-2 and TRBJ2-3; the match to TRBD2 covers 13 bases. Germline V gives CDR1 SGHTA, CDR2 FQGNSA. The CDR3 is 16 amino acids. V trimming: 1 base; J trimming: 5 bases; junction bases outside the gene matches: 3. CDR3 protein: CASSLELAGGGDTQYF. The CDR3 region has the DNA TGTGCCAGCAGCTTAGAACTAGCGGGGGGGGGAGATACGCAGTATTTT.

This clonotype was observed a handful of times. The DNA of the CDR3 is TGCGCCAGCAGCGGGGCGCACAATGAGCAGTTCTTC. Translating gives CASSGAHNEQFF. The chain links TRBV5-1 to TRBJ2-1; a weak D match, TRBD1 (5 bases). Germline values: CDR1 SGHRS, CDR2 YFSETQ. Between the trimmed V and J ends, which lost 4 bases and 5 bases, there was a span of 7 bases. The CDR3 totals 12 residues.

V is TRBV3-1 and J is TRBJ2-5; 11 bases are shared with TRBD2. V shed 6 bases and J 4 bases; nucleotides not matched to a gene: 10. CDR3 size: 16 residues. From germline, CDR1 is LGHDT and CDR2 YNNKEL (reference sequence). The CDR3 loop is CASRYLAGGPGETQYF. CDR3 sequence (DNA): TGTGCCAGCAGATACTTAGCGGGAGGGCCCGGAGAGACCCAGTACTTC.

This clonotype appeared a few times. The chain combines TRBV18 with TRBJ2-1, with 8 nucleotides matching TRBD1. The germline gives CDR1 KGHSH, CDR2 LQKENI. The CDR3 runs 16 residues. Trimming at V came to 6 bases and at J to 9 bases, leaving 16 bases not matched to a gene. The CDR3 loop reads CASSILGQGLKGEQFF. As DNA, the CDR3 is TGTGCCAGCTCCATACTAGGACAGGGTCTTAAGGGTGAGCAGTTCTTC.

This clonotype turned up a few times. The V call is TRBV29-1, the J call TRBJ1-3, with TRBD1 matching 10 bases. Germline V lookup: CDR1 SQVTM, CDR2 ANQGSEA. This CDR3 is 13 amino acids long. Trimming at V came to 4 bases and at J to 7 bases, leaving 4 bases not matched to a gene. CDR3 bases: TGCAGCGTTGGGGACAGGGGATTGAACACCATATATTTT. Translation: CSVGDRGLNTIYF.

J is TRBJ2-5 and V is TRBV11-3; D is undetermined. Deletions cut 5 bases from V and 2 bases from J, with 12 bases between. The germline gives CDR1 SGHNT, CDR2 YENEEA. This CDR3 region has 14 residues. CDR3 sequence: CASSPDWGQETQYF. DNA for the CDR3: TGTGCCAGCAGCCCTGACTGGGGTCAAGAGACCCAGTACTTC.

This sequence joins TRBV2 and TRBJ2-1; the D gene is possibly TRBD2 (7 bases). Germline V CDR1 and CDR2: SNHLY, FYNNEI. Between the trimmed V and J ends, which lost 10 bases and 0 bases, there was a span of 28 bases. The CDR3 is 19 amino acids. CDR3 nucleotides: TGTGCCATCATTGTTAAGGGGGGGCGCGCTAAAAGCTCCTACAATGAGCAGTTCTTC. It encodes CAIIVKGGRAKSSYNEQFF.

This clonotype has just a few counts. V and J are TRBV20-1 and TRBJ2-7; D gene ambiguous. V shed 3 bases and J shed 3 bases, with 9 bases lying between them. Germline CDR1 DFQATT, CDR2 SNEGSKA (reference sequence). This CDR3 contains 12 residues. CDR3 in DNA: TGCAGTGCTAGTGTCGGGTTCTACGAGCAGTACTTC. Its protein is CSASVGFYEQYF.